The present TCR beta chain was sequenced within a study of vaccination effects on CD4 cells after COVID-19. Study summary: Post-vaccine sampling occurred a median 72 days after the second dose.

With about 9 days of culture completed, CD4+ T cells were isolated. Participants got two doses of BNT162b2 or mRNA-1273 vaccine. Half of the medium was exchanged for IL-2 medium on both days 3 and 7. Study observations and caveats: The study found marked clonal contraction of infection- and vaccine-induced clones late after vaccination. The study got few convalescent patients and did not collect any early post-infection timepoints.

The repertoire was sequenced with immunoSEQ multiplex PCR; TCRdb's copy has only in-frame clones and lacks some. Of roughly 40,000 clones listed, approximately 70% were seen once; the top ten hold more than 7%. The ends lost 5 bases at V and 2 bases at J; junction bases unmatched: 7. Germline CDR1 SSHAT, CDR2 FNYEAQ (reference sequence). This CDR3 contains 15 residues. As regards this clone: Its antigen is not known.

The chain links TRBV7-7 to TRBJ2-5, with 8 bases that match TRBD2. This clonotype was sampled from a human donor who received a COVID-19 vaccine. This specimen consisted of CD4+ T cells from PBMCs cultured without peptide, obtained after COVID-19 vaccination. The CDR3 protein is CASSPTRGGQETQYF. CDR3 nucleotides: TGTGCCAGCAGCCCCACCCGGGGGGGTCAAGAGACCCAGTACTTC.